This record covers a single T cell receptor beta chain. The data stem from a study of spatial heterogeneity in lung cancer. Study at large: In the raw reads, each unique TCR and UMI combination was present more than ten times on average.

Every individual TCR cDNA molecule carried its own unique molecular identifier, which allowed correction of PCR and sequencing errors. Each CDR3 protein is one row after TCRdb ran MiXCR on the 5' RACE reads. The sample includes around 50,000 distinct CDR3 sequences, about 7.6% of them seen just once. The time point: sample taken at primary tumor resection. Whole RNA from tumor, nontumor lung or frozen PBMC was sequenced unsorted. Specimen: PBMCs, collected at surgery. The receptor comes from a female donor with early-stage non-small cell lung cancer.

In nucleotides, the CDR3 is TGTGCCAGTAGACAGCTCCTGAACACTGAAGCTTTCTTT. Translating gives CASRQLLNTEAFF. The chain has TRBV27 and TRBJ1-1; maybe TRBD1 (5 bases). Germline-derived CDR1 and CDR2 are MNHEY and SMNVEV (reference sequence). V gave up 9 bases and J gave up 0 bases, with 11 bases separating them. This CDR3 comprises 13 residues.